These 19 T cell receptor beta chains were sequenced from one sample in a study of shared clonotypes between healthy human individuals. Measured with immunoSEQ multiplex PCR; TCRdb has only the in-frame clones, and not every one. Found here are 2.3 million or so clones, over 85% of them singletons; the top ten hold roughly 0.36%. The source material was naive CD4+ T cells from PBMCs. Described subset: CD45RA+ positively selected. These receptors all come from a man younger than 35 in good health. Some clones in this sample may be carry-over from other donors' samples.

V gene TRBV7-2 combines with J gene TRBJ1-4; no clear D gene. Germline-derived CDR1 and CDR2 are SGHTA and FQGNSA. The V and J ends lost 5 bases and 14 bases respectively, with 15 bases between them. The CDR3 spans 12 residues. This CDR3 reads CASSPSRVELFF. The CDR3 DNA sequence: TGTGCCAGCAGCCCATCCCGGGTAGAGCTGTTTTTT.

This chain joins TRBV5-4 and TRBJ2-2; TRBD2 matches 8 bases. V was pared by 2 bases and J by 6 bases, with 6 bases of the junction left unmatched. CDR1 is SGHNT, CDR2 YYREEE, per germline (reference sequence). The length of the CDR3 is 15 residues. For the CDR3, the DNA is TGTGCCAGCAGCTTAGGGACTAGGGGTTCCGGGGAGCTGTTTTTT. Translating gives CASSLGTRGSGELFF.

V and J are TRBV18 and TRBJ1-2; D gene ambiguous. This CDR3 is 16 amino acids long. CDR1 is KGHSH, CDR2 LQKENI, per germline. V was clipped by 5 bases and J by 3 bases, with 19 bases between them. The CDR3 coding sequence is TGTGCCAGCTCAGAGCAGGTCCTAGCCATCGACTATGGCTACACCTTC. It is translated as CASSEQVLAIDYGYTF.

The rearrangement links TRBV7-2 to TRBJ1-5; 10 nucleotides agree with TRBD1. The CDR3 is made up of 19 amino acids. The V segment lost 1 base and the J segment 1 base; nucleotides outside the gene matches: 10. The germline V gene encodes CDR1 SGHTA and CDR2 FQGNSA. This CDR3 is CASSLVDRGLRRSNQPQHF. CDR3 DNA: TGTGCCAGCAGCTTAGTAGACAGGGGGCTACGAAGAAGCAATCAGCCCCAGCATTTT.

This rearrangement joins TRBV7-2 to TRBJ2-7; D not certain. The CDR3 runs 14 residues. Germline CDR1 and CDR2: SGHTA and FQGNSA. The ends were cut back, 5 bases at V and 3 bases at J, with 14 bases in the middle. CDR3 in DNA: TGTGCCAGCAGCGCGGATTGGGAACACTACGAGCAGTACTTC. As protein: CASSADWEHYEQYF.

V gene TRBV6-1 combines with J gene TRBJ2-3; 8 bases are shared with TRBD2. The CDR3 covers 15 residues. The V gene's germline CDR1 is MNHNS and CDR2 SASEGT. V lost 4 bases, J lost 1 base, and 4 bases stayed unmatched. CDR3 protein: CASSALTSGTDTQYF. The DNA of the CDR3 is TGTGCCAGCAGTGCCCTGACTAGCGGCACAGATACGCAGTATTTT.

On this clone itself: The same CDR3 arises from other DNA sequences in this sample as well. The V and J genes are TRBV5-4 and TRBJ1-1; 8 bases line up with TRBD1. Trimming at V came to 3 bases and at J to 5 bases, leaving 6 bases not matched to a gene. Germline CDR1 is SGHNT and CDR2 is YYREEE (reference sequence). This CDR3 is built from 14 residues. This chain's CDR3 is CASSSRTGRTEAFF. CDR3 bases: TGTGCCAGCAGCTCAAGGACAGGGAGGACTGAAGCTTTCTTT.

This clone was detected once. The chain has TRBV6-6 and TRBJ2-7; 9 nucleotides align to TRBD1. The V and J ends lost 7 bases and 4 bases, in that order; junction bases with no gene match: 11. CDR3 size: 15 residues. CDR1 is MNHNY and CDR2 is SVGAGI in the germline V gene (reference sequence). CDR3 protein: CASTSPGTGQYEQYF. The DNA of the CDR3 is TGTGCCAGCACCTCGCCCGGGACAGGGCAGTACGAGCAGTACTTC.

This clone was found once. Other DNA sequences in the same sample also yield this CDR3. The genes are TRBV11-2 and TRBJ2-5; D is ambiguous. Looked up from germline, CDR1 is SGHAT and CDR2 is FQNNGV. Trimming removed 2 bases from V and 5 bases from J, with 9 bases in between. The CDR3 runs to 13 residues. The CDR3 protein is CASSLPGGETQYF. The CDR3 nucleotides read TGTGCCAGCAGCTTACCAGGCGGCGAGACCCAGTACTTC.

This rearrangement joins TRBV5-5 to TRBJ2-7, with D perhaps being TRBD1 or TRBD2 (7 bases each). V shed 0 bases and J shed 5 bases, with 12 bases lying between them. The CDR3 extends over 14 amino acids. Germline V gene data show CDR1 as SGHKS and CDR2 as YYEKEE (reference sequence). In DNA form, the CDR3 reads TGTGCCAGCAGCTTGGACGCAGGGGGGGACGAGCAGTACTTC. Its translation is CASSLDAGGDEQYF. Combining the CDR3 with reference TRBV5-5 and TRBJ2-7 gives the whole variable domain DAGVTQSPTHLIKTRGQQVTLRCSPISGHKSVSWYQQVLGQGPQFIFQYYEKEERGRGNFPDRFSARQFPNYSSELNVNALLLGDSALYLCASSLDAGGDEQYFGPGTRLTVT.

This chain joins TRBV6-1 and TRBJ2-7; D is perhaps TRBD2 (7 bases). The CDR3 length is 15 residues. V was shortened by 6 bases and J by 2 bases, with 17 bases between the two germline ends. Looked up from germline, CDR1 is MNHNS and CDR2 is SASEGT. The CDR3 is CASSHGGPVTYEQYF. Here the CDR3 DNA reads TGTGCCAGCAGCCACGGGGGGCCTGTTACCTACGAGCAGTACTTC.

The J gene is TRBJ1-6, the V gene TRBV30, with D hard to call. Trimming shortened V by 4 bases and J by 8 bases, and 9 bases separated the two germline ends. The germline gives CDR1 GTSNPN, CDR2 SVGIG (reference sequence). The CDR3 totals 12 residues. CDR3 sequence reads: CAWNPTDSPLHF. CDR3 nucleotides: TGTGCCTGGAACCCGACCGATTCACCCCTCCACTTT.

CDR3 protein: CASSWDRVVNQPQHF. CDR3 nucleotide sequence: TGTGCCAGCAGTTGGGACAGGGTAGTCAATCAGCCCCAGCATTTT. The V and J genes are TRBV6-1 and TRBJ1-5; 9 bases agree with TRBD1. Germline CDR1 reads MNHNS; CDR2 reads SASEGT. The junction had 5 bases not matched to a gene; V was cut back by 5 bases and J by 3 bases. This CDR3 is built from 15 residues.

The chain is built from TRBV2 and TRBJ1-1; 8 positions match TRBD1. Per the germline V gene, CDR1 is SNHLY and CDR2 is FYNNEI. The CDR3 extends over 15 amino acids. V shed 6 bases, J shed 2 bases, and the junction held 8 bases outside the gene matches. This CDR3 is CASRVLQGGNTEAFF. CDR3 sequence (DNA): TGTGCCAGCAGAGTATTACAGGGGGGAAACACTGAAGCTTTCTTT.

The CDR3 spells CASSLSPFTGEQYF. The CDR3 region has the DNA TGTGCCAGCAGCTTATCTCCATTCACGGGCGAGCAGTACTTC. This chain connects TRBV7-2 to TRBJ2-7; no clear D gene. The CDR3 loop spans 14 amino acids. V lost 2 bases and J 6 bases, leaving 14 bases between the germline ends. The V gene's germline CDR1 is SGHTA and CDR2 FQGNSA. Supplemented by reference TRBV7-2 and TRBJ2-7, the full variable domain reads GAGVSQSPSNKVTEKGKDVELRCDPISGHTALYWYRQSLGQGLEFLIYFQGNSAPDKSGLPSDRFSAERTGGSVSTLTIQRTQQEDSAVYLCASSLSPFTGEQYFGPGTRLTVT.

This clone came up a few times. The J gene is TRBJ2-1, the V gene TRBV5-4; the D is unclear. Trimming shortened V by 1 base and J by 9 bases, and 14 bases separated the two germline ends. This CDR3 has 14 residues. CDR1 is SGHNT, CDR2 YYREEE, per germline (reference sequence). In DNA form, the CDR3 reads TGTGCCAGCAGCTTGTCTCTCGGTTCCCGTGAGCAGTTCTTC. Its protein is CASSLSLGSREQFF.

Written as DNA, the CDR3 is TGTGCCAGCAGCGTAGTCGGGCTCTCCTACAATGAGCAGTTCTTC. This sequence encodes CASSVVGLSYNEQFF. The genes are TRBV9 and TRBJ2-1; unclear D gene. The CDR3 runs to 15 residues. Germline values: CDR1 SGDLS, CDR2 YYNGEE. V lost 0 bases and J lost 0, with 7 bases in between.

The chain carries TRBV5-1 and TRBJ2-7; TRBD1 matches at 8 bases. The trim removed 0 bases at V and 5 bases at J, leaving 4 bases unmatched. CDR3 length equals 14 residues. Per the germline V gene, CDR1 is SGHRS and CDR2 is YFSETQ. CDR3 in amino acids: CASSLGTGRHEQYF. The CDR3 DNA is TGCGCCAGCAGCTTGGGGACAGGGAGGCACGAGCAGTACTTC. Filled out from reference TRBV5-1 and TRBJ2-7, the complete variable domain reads KAGVTQTPRYLIKTRGQQVTLSCSPISGHRSVSWYQQTPGQGLQFLFEYFSETQRNKGNFPGRFSGRQFSNSRSEMNVSTLELGDSALYLCASSLGTGRHEQYFGPGTRLTVT.

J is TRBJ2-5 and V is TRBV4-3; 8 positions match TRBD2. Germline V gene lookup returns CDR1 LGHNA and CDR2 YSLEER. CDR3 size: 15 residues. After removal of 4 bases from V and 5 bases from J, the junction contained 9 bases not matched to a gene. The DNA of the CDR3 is TGCGCCAGCAGCCTCGGGACTAGTAAGTGGGAGACCCAGTACTTC. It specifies CASSLGTSKWETQYF.